A selection of T cell receptor beta chains follows, all from one sample in a study of cytomegalovirus exposure and HLA in healthy donors. TCRdb's table, derived via immunoSEQ multiplex PCR, lists solely in-frame clones and lacks some. Counted here are 100,000 or so clones, 69% occurring once; the ten biggest clones make up about 3.5%. Input material: PBMCs. Receptors originate from a man younger than 45 in good health and CMV-seronegative. CDR3s include the opening cysteine and the closing phenylalanine or tryptophan. D genes are given only for firm matches. Clone size is given for some rows only: seen once, a few or many times, or a class if the clone is expanded.

CDR3 length	clone size	J gene	V gene	D gene	CDR3 protein	CDR3 DNA
18	-	TRBJ1-1	TRBV6-1	TRBD1	CASSALRGRGKEGTEAFF	TGTGCCAGCAGTGCCTTAAGGGGCAGGGGGAAAGAAGGGACTGAAGCTTTCTTT
12	-	TRBJ2-7	TRBV28	-	CASSPETYEQYF	TGTGCCAGCAGTCCCGAGACCTACGAGCAGTACTTC
16	-	TRBJ1-5	TRBV6-1	TRBD1	CASSERKGASNQPQHF	TGTGCCAGCAGTGAACGAAAGGGGGCCAGCAATCAGCCCCAGCATTTT
16	-	TRBJ2-7	TRBV6-1	TRBD2	CASSEGLAGVKAEQYF	TGTGCCAGCAGTGAGGGACTAGCGGGAGTAAAGGCCGAGCAGTACTTC
15	-	TRBJ2-7	TRBV28	TRBD2	CASSLSGRPPYEQYF	TGCGCCAGCAGCCTAAGCGGGAGGCCCCCCTACGAGCAGTACTTC
15	-	TRBJ1-6	TRBV6-1	-	CASSDSFSYNSPLHF	TGTGCCAGCAGTGACAGTTTCTCCTATAATTCACCCCTCCACTTT
16	once	TRBJ2-3	TRBV13	TRBD1	CASSLEGQGSSDTQYF	TGTGCCAGCAGCTTAGAAGGACAGGGATCGTCAGATACGCAGTATTTT
16	-	TRBJ1-4	TRBV4-3	TRBD1	CASSQDIGGQGEKLFF	TGCGCCAGCAGCCAAGATATAGGGGGACAGGGCGAAAAACTGTTTTTT
14	few	TRBJ2-1	TRBV5-4	-	CASSLSADPLEQFF	TGTGCCAGCAGCTTATCAGCGGACCCCCTGGAGCAGTTCTTC
14	-	TRBJ1-4	TRBV18	-	CASSPPGGNEKLFF	TGTGCCAGCTCACCACCGGGAGGGAATGAAAAACTGTTTTTT
16	-	TRBJ1-1	TRBV5-1	TRBD1	CASSDGQGVMNTEAFF	TGCGCCAGCAGCGACGGACAGGGGGTCATGAACACTGAAGCTTTCTTT
14	-	TRBJ2-1	TRBV9	-	CASSVRDSYNEQFF	TGTGCCAGCAGCGTAAGAGACTCCTACAATGAGCAGTTCTTC
16	-	TRBJ1-1	TRBV10-3	TRBD1	CAISEGTGELDTEAFF	TGTGCCATCAGTGAGGGGACAGGGGAGTTGGACACTGAAGCTTTCTTT
15	-	TRBJ2-7	TRBV11-1	TRBD2	CASSFGVAGIYEQYF	TGTGCCAGCAGCTTTGGTGTAGCGGGGATTTACGAGCAGTACTTC
13	-	TRBJ1-4	TRBV7-3	-	CASSLTAGEKLFF	TGTGCCAGCAGCTTAACGGCGGGGGAAAAACTGTTTTTT
18	-	TRBJ2-1	TRBV4-3	-	CASSQDPFTTRNYNEQFF	TGCGCCAGCAGCCAAGATCCTTTCACGACTAGAAACTACAATGAGCAGTTCTTC
14	-	TRBJ1-2	TRBV2	-	CASRFGRGNYGYTF	TGTGCCAGCAGATTCGGACGGGGAAACTATGGCTACACCTTC
15	-	TRBJ2-5	TRBV21-1	-	CASSPGTGIQETQYF	TGTGCCAGCAGCCCCGGGACAGGCATCCAAGAGACCCAGTACTTC
15	-	TRBJ1-5	TRBV6-6	-	CASSYGGMGGQPQHF	TGTGCCAGCAGTTACGGAGGGATGGGGGGTCAGCCCCAGCATTTT
15	few	TRBJ2-3	TRBV6-5	-	CASSYEAAHTDTQYF	TGTGCCAGCAGTTACGAGGCGGCCCACACAGATACGCAGTATTTT
14	few	TRBJ2-5	TRBV5-4	TRBD2	CASSFGLAIETQYF	TGTGCCAGCAGCTTTGGACTAGCTATAGAGACCCAGTACTTC
13	once	TRBJ1-1	TRBV28	TRBD1	CAWATGVGTEAFF	TGTGCCTGGGCAACAGGGGTAGGGACTGAAGCTTTCTTT
16	-	TRBJ2-7	TRBV9	TRBD2	CASSVDGAGVPYEQYF	TGTGCCAGCAGCGTAGATGGAGCGGGAGTTCCCTACGAGCAGTACTTC
18	-	TRBJ1-4	TRBV5-1	TRBD1	CASSSGQGNGATNEKLFF	TGCGCCAGCAGCTCGGGACAGGGGAACGGGGCAACTAATGAAAAACTGTTTTTT
15	once	TRBJ1-2	TRBV7-9	-	CASSPGQGSVYGYTF	TGTGCCAGCAGCCCCGGCCAGGGCTCGGTCTATGGCTACACCTTC
14	-	TRBJ2-7	TRBV11-3	-	CASSLGSTGVEQYF	TGTGCCAGCAGCTTAGGTTCAACCGGGGTCGAGCAGTACTTC
16	-	TRBJ2-2	TRBV10-3	-	CAISDFRERYTGELFF	TGTGCCATCAGTGACTTCCGGGAGCGGTACACCGGGGAGCTGTTTTTT
16	-	TRBJ2-3	TRBV4-3	TRBD2	CASSQEMGLEADTQYF	TGCGCCAGCAGCCAAGAAATGGGACTAGAGGCTGATACGCAGTATTTT
14	once	TRBJ2-3	TRBV30	-	CAWSLPGLSDTQYF	TGTGCCTGGAGCCTTCCGGGACTCTCAGATACGCAGTATTTT
16	-	TRBJ2-1	TRBV27	TRBD2	CASRVTSGGDYNEQFF	TGTGCCAGCAGGGTGACTAGCGGGGGGGATTACAATGAGCAGTTCTTC
15	-	TRBJ2-2	TRBV29-1	-	CSATSGFSTTGELFF	TGCAGCGCCACCTCCGGGTTTTCGACCACCGGGGAGCTGTTTTTT
15	-	TRBJ1-5	TRBV7-9	TRBD1	CASSPGQGRRAAQHF	TGTGCCAGCAGCCCAGGACAGGGTAGGCGCGCGGCCCAGCATTTT
16	few	TRBJ2-5	TRBV13	-	CASSPQWRGRRETQYF	TGTGCCAGCAGCCCTCAATGGAGAGGGCGCAGAGAGACCCAGTACTTC
14	-	TRBJ1-1	TRBV29-1	TRBD1	CSVVRTGGFTEAFF	TGCAGCGTTGTAAGGACAGGGGGCTTCACTGAAGCTTTCTTT
17	-	TRBJ2-7	TRBV7-2	TRBD1	CASSLKYRGTGTGEQYF	TGTGCCAGCAGCTTGAAGTATAGGGGGACAGGGACCGGCGAGCAGTACTTC
18	-	TRBJ2-1	TRBV5-3	TRBD1	CARSLAPGQGEVRNEQFF	TGTGCCAGAAGCTTGGCACCGGGACAGGGGGAGGTGCGCAATGAGCAGTTCTTC
18	-	TRBJ1-1	TRBV27	-	CASSSSSPGQGTTTEAFF	-
19	-	TRBJ1-1	TRBV7-9	TRBD1	CASSQGLSGGAAMNTEAFF	TGTGCCAGCAGCCAGGGTCTTTCAGGGGGCGCCGCCATGAACACTGAAGCTTTCTTT
15	-	TRBJ1-3	TRBV27	TRBD1	CASSLQGASGNTIYF	TGTGCCAGCAGTCTACAGGGGGCATCTGGAAACACCATATATTTT
12	few	TRBJ1-2	TRBV28	-	CASSSTLRGYTF	TGTGCCAGCAGTTCCACTCTGCGGGGCTACACCTTC